One sample yielded the 20 T cell receptor beta chains listed below, sequenced in a study of T cell repertoires in cytomegalovirus infection. TCRdb passed the reads through MiXCR, listing each CDR3 protein once. The table has 230,000 or so distinct CDR3 sequences, 15% to 20% seen once. The sequenced sample consisted of CD8+ T cells from PBMCs. The receptors derive from a human donor in good health (CMV status not recorded). Some clones in this sample may be carry-over from other donors' samples.

This clonotype was seen many times. In DNA form, the CDR3 reads TGTGCCAGCAGCGCTGGGGGGGGACGGTTCACTGAAGCTTTCTTT. This codes for CASSAGGGRFTEAFF. The chain has TRBV7-2 and TRBJ1-1, with a weak D call TRBD1 (5 bases). V was trimmed by 5 bases and J by 4 bases, leaving 17 bases between them. The CDR3 contains 15 residues. Germline values: CDR1 SGHTA, CDR2 FQGNSA.

This clonotype was seen more than once but under ten times. This chain joins TRBV12-3 or TRBV12-4 and TRBJ2-7, with D unclear. The CDR3 is 13 amino acids. Trimming pared 3 bases from V and 7 bases from J, leaving 13 bases between. CDR3 in amino acids: CASSLADLREQYF. Written as DNA, the CDR3 is TGTGCCAGCAGTTTGGCAGACCTTAGAGAGCAGTACTTC.

The gene calls are TRBV20-1 and TRBJ2-2; TRBD2 aligns across 11 bases. Germline-derived CDR1 and CDR2 are DFQATT and SNEGSKA (reference sequence). V shed 6 bases, J shed 5 bases, and the junction held 8 bases outside the gene matches. The CDR3 loop spans 15 amino acids. The CDR3 protein is CSAPTSGGLTGELFF. The DNA of the CDR3 is TGCAGTGCCCCCACTAGCGGGGGCCTTACCGGGGAGCTGTTTTTT.

This clonotype was counted many times. The chain links TRBV10-3 to TRBJ1-2, with 10 bases matching TRBD1. J gave up 8 bases and V 6 bases, and 12 bases lay outside the gene matches. Germline CDR1 and CDR2: ENHRY and SYGVKD. The CDR3 is 15 amino acids. The CDR3 is CAIRIGTGEIGGYTF. In nucleotides, the CDR3 is TGTGCCATCAGGATAGGGACAGGGGAGATCGGCGGCTACACCTTC.

This clonotype was observed a handful of times. V is TRBV12-3 or TRBV12-4 and J is TRBJ2-1; 13 nucleotides line up with TRBD2. There are 16 residues in the CDR3. V trimming: 7 bases; J trimming: 6 bases; junction bases outside the gene matches: 9. CDR3 amino acids: CASTLVLAGGPNEQFF. The DNA for the CDR3 is TGTGCCAGCACCCTAGTACTAGCGGGGGGGCCCAATGAGCAGTTCTTC.

The chain carries TRBV27 and TRBJ2-2; TRBD2 aligns across 10 bases. V gave up 3 bases and J gave up 6 bases; unmatched junction bases: 7. This CDR3 contains 16 residues. Looked up from germline, CDR1 is MNHEY and CDR2 is SMNVEV (reference sequence). The CDR3 loop reads CASSFVASGRAGELFF. CDR3 nucleotides: TGTGCCAGCAGTTTCGTTGCTAGCGGGAGAGCCGGGGAGCTGTTTTTT.

The sample holds many counts of this clonotype. The gene calls are TRBV28 and TRBJ2-3; D is uncertain. The germline V and J ends were trimmed by 2 bases and 4 bases, with 10 bases remaining between them. Germline V gene lookup returns CDR1 MDHEN and CDR2 SYDVKM. The CDR3 extends over 14 amino acids. This chain's CDR3 is CASSLTGTADTQYF. In DNA, the CDR3 is TGTGCCAGCAGTTTAACCGGCACCGCAGATACGCAGTATTTT.

This chain uses TRBV7-9 with TRBJ1-4; TRBD1 might be the D (5 bases). The CDR3 contains 15 residues. The V and J ends lost 7 bases and 8 bases respectively, with 20 bases between them. The germline V gene encodes CDR1 SEHNR and CDR2 FQNEAQ (reference sequence). The CDR3 region is CASTRDGASSEKLFF. The CDR3 DNA sequence: TGTGCCAGCACCCGGGACGGAGCCTCTTCGGAAAAACTGTTTTTT. Full variable domain (remainder filled in from reference TRBV7-9 and TRBJ1-4): DTGVSQNPRHKITKRGQNVTFRCDPISEHNRLYWYRQTLGQGPEFLTYFQNEAQLEKSRLLSDRFSAERPKGSFSTLEIQRTEQGDSAMYLCASTRDGASSEKLFFGSGTQLSVL.

This clonotype was seen repeatedly, ten times or more. The gene calls are TRBV11-2 and TRBJ2-1; 10 bases map to TRBD2. This CDR3 is 16 amino acids long. CDR1 SGHAT and CDR2 FQNNGV come from the germline V gene. After removal of 3 bases from V and 4 bases from J, the junction contained 6 bases not matched to a gene. DNA of the CDR3: TGTGCCAGCAGCTTGAATCCAGCGGGGGGGTACAATGAGCAGTTCTTC. This gives the protein CASSLNPAGGYNEQFF.

The table lists this clonotype with a few counts. The chain combines TRBV27 with TRBJ1-5, with D hard to call. The V and J ends lost 2 bases and 7 bases respectively, with 9 bases between them. The germline V gene encodes CDR1 MNHEY and CDR2 SMNVEV (reference sequence). CDR3 size: 13 residues. The CDR3, as DNA: TGTGCCAGCAGTTTAGGTGGGAAACAGCCCCAGCATTTT. It encodes CASSLGGKQPQHF.

The chain joins TRBV3-1 to TRBJ2-5, with D possibly TRBD2 on 5 matching bases. This CDR3 has 15 amino acids. With 0 bases removed from V and 5 bases from J, the gap between germline ends came to 13 bases. The germline gives CDR1 LGHDT, CDR2 YNNKEL (reference sequence). CDR3 loop: CASSQDSARGETQYF. CDR3 bases: TGTGCCAGCAGCCAAGATTCGGCCAGAGGGGAGACCCAGTACTTC.

This clonotype was seen only a few times. V is TRBV7-2 and J is TRBJ1-5; D remains ambiguous. The CDR3 sequence is 14 residues long. From germline, CDR1 is SGHTA and CDR2 FQGNSA. The V end lost 3 bases, the J end lost 4 bases, and 10 bases lay between the germline ends. DNA of the CDR3: TGTGCCAGCAGCTTCGGCGCGTGGAATCAGCCCCAGCATTTT. As protein: CASSFGAWNQPQHF. Together with reference TRBV7-2 and TRBJ1-5, the CDR3 gives the full variable domain: GAGVSQSPSNKVTEKGKDVELRCDPISGHTALYWYRQSLGQGLEFLIYFQGNSAPDKSGLPSDRFSAERTGGSVSTLTIQRTQQEDSAVYLCASSFGAWNQPQHFGDGTRLSIL.

The chain recombines TRBV29-1 with TRBJ2-1, with 7 bases aligning to TRBD1. This CDR3 is 13 amino acids long. Germline CDR1 reads SQVTM; CDR2 reads ANQGSEA. J was trimmed by 8 bases and V by 7 bases; bases with no gene match: 11. The CDR3 loop is CSATGEILDEQFF. CDR3 bases: TGCAGCGCCACAGGGGAAATTCTCGATGAGCAGTTCTTC.

This clonotype turned up a few times. The chain joins TRBV7-6 to TRBJ2-1; a weak D match, TRBD2 (5 bases). This CDR3 has 16 residues. Between the trimmed V and J ends, which lost 0 bases and 8 bases, there was a span of 17 bases. Per the germline V gene, CDR1 is SGHVS and CDR2 is FNYEAQ. The CDR3 nucleotides are TGTGCCAGCAGCTTAGCGGATCGCCTAGCTGAAGATGAGCAGTTCTTC. Protein sequence: CASSLADRLAEDEQFF.

This sequence joins TRBV20-1 and TRBJ1-2; tentatively, D is TRBD1 (5 bases). There are 12 residues in the CDR3. From germline, CDR1 is DFQATT and CDR2 SNEGSKA (reference sequence). Trimming pared 0 bases from V and 6 bases from J, leaving 8 bases between. CDR3 loop: CSAREGLDGYTF. Written as DNA, the CDR3 is TGCAGTGCTAGAGAGGGACTGGATGGCTACACCTTC.

This clonotype has at least ten counts. V usage is TRBV7-8 and J usage is TRBJ2-1; TRBD1 agrees at 8 bases. The CDR3 loop spans 15 amino acids. After removal of 4 bases from V and 2 bases from J, the junction contained 4 bases not matched to a gene. The germline CDR1 and CDR2 sequences are SGHVS and FQNEAQ. The CDR3 DNA reads as TGTGCCAGCAGCTCAACAGGGGGTGCCTACAATGAGCAGTTCTTC. As protein: CASSSTGGAYNEQFF.

CDR3 DNA: TGCGCCAGCAGCCAGCCCGGGACTGGAGAGCTGTTTTTT. Translating it yields CASSQPGTGELFF. The rearrangement uses TRBV4-1 and TRBJ2-2; D is possibly TRBD2 (6 bases). Germline V gene lookup returns CDR1 MGHRA and CDR2 YSYEKL. V lost 3 bases to trimming and J lost 11 bases, with 13 bases between them. This CDR3 spans 13 amino acids.

This clonotype has a count of ten or more. The gene calls are TRBV10-3 and TRBJ1-5; TRBD1 agrees at 8 bases. CDR1 and CDR2 from the germline V gene are ENHRY and SYGVKD. V shed 0 bases, J shed 6 bases, and the junction held 7 bases outside the gene matches. The CDR3 has 16 residues. The CDR3, as DNA: TGTGCCATCAGTGAGTCGACAGGGGAAGGGGGTCAGCCCCAGCATTTT. Protein: CAISESTGEGGQPQHF.

This clonotype occurred a few times. The rearrangement uses TRBV20-1 and TRBJ2-5; D may correspond to TRBD1 or TRBD2 (5 bases each). The CDR3 covers 17 residues. Germline lookup yields CDR1 DFQATT and CDR2 SNEGSKA (reference sequence). Between the trimmed V and J ends, which lost 6 bases and 2 bases, there was a span of 25 bases. The CDR3 sequence: CSATMSEGRWEQETQYF. In DNA, the CDR3 is TGCAGTGCGACTATGAGTGAGGGGCGATGGGAACAAGAGACCCAGTACTTC.

The CDR3: CASSSGLAGGTGSYEQYF. The CDR3, as DNA: TGTGCCAGCAGTTCTGGACTAGCGGGGGGGACGGGCTCCTACGAGCAGTACTTC. The chain couples TRBV28 to TRBJ2-7; the match to TRBD2 covers 15 bases. The CDR3 runs 18 residues. Per the germline V gene, CDR1 is MDHEN and CDR2 is SYDVKM. Trimming at V came to 4 bases and at J to 0 bases, leaving 7 bases not matched to a gene.